The 25 T cell receptor beta chains in this list originate from one sample, sequenced in a study of blood T cell repertoires in COVID-19. Libraries were prepared by immunoSEQ multiplex PCR; TCRdb keeps only in-frame clonotypes and omits some of them. The sample includes 180,000 or so clones, about 80% of them seen just once. Source material: peripheral blood. These receptors came from a human donor with acute or convalescent COVID-19. The donor label of this sample is uncertain.

The genes are TRBV15 and TRBJ2-7; 8 nucleotides align to TRBD1. The germline V gene has CDR1 LNHNV and CDR2 YYDKDF (reference sequence). CDR3 length: 16 residues. V was pared by 0 bases and J by 5 bases, with 9 bases of the junction left unmatched. In DNA, the CDR3 is TGTGCCACCAGCAGAGATCTCGGACAGGGAATAAACGAGCAGTACTTC. Encoded protein: CATSRDLGQGINEQYF.

This clone was observed a handful of times. The chain couples TRBV18 to TRBJ1-4; D call uncertain. Trimming cost V 2 bases and J 8 bases, with 9 bases left between them. Looked up from germline, CDR1 is KGHSH and CDR2 is LQKENI. This CDR3 comprises 13 residues. The CDR3 spells CASSPGFREKLFF. In DNA form, the CDR3 reads TGTGCCAGCTCACCAGGGTTCAGGGAAAAACTGTTTTTT.

The chain joins TRBV7-2 to TRBJ1-3; perhaps TRBD1 as D (6 bases). There are 16 residues in the CDR3. Trimming took off 5 bases at V and 4 bases at J, with 18 bases between the two ends. Germline V CDR1 and CDR2: SGHTA, FQGNSA. The CDR3 region is CASSVGPGGDGNTIYF. The DNA of the CDR3 is TGTGCCAGCAGCGTCGGCCCGGGGGGCGACGGAAACACCATATATTTT.

The chain recombines TRBV27 with TRBJ1-2; tentative D call: TRBD1 (5 bases). The V end lost 7 bases, the J end lost 7 bases, and 19 bases lay between the germline ends. CDR3 size: 14 residues. Germline-derived CDR1 and CDR2 are MNHEY and SMNVEV (reference sequence). The CDR3 loop reads CASNERGGEAGYTF. Written as DNA, the CDR3 is TGTGCCAGCAACGAAAGGGGAGGGGAGGCTGGCTACACCTTC.

The CDR3 is CASSLSDTQYF. The CDR3 DNA reads as TGTGCCAGCAGCTTGTCGGATACGCAGTATTTT. This rearrangement joins TRBV5-5 to TRBJ2-3; no reliable D call. Germline CDR1 is SGHKS and CDR2 is YYEKEE (reference sequence). The CDR3 has 11 amino acids. The V and J ends lost 1 base and 6 bases respectively, with 3 bases between them.

V gene TRBV13 combines with J gene TRBJ2-1; a weak D match, TRBD2 (6 bases). The germline V gene has CDR1 PRHDT and CDR2 FYEKMQ (reference sequence). This CDR3 is built from 14 residues. V lost 3 bases and J 5 bases, leaving 11 bases between the germline ends. Written as DNA, the CDR3 is TGTGCCAGCAGCTTGCGCGGGATGAACAATGAGCAGTTCTTC. It translates to CASSLRGMNNEQFF.

The V gene is TRBV7-2, the J gene TRBJ1-2; 9 bases agree with TRBD1. The CDR3 extends over 17 amino acids. Trimming at V came to 1 base and at J to 2 bases, leaving 8 bases not matched to a gene. Germline assignment: CDR1 SGHTA and CDR2 FQGNSA. CDR3 residues: CASSLDPQGALNYGYTF. CDR3 in DNA: TGTGCCAGCAGCTTAGACCCACAGGGGGCGTTGAACTATGGCTACACCTTC.

A remark on this clone: The sample has other DNA sequences that encode this CDR3 too. This rearrangement joins TRBV28 to TRBJ2-3; 7 bases fit TRBD1. V shed 3 bases, J shed 3 bases, and the junction held 3 bases outside the gene matches. This CDR3 contains 14 residues. The germline V gene encodes CDR1 MDHEN and CDR2 SYDVKM. CDR3 sequence reads: CASSFRQGTDTQYF. The CDR3 DNA sequence: TGTGCCAGCAGTTTCAGACAGGGAACAGATACGCAGTATTTT.

For the CDR3, the DNA is TGTGCCAGCAGCGTCGGACAGTTCGGCGGGGAGCTGTTTTTT. Amino acid sequence: CASSVGQFGGELFF. The chain has TRBV6-5 and TRBJ2-2, with a possible D match to TRBD1 (6 bases). The CDR3 runs 14 residues. With 6 bases removed from V and 7 bases from J, the gap between germline ends came to 15 bases. Germline V gene sequence: CDR1 MNHEY, CDR2 SVGAGI.

The chain combines TRBV2 with TRBJ2-2; no firm D call. There are 14 residues in the CDR3. The V end was cut by 4 bases, the J end by 4 bases, with 10 bases between. Looked up from germline, CDR1 is SNHLY and CDR2 is FYNNEI. The DNA for the CDR3 is TGTGCCAGCAGTGGTTATAGCCCCACCGGGGAGCTGTTTTTT. Translated: CASSGYSPTGELFF.

In its sample, this clone was seen once. CDR3 protein: CASSPGQATEAFF. CDR3 DNA sequence: TGTGCCAGCTCCCCCGGACAGGCCACTGAAGCTTTCTTT. V and J are TRBV18 and TRBJ1-1; 7 bases map to TRBD1. V was pared by 6 bases and J by 4 bases, with 5 bases of the junction left unmatched. Germline V lookup: CDR1 KGHSH, CDR2 LQKENI. The CDR3 covers 13 residues.

The rearrangement uses TRBV9 and TRBJ2-2; D is possibly TRBD2 (5 bases). The ends were cut back, 0 bases at V and 0 bases at J, with 9 bases in the middle. This CDR3 region has 16 residues. Per the germline V gene, CDR1 is SGDLS and CDR2 is YYNGEE. In DNA, the CDR3 is TGTGCCAGCAGCGTAGCTCCTAGCACGAACACCGGGGAGCTGTTTTTT. Its protein product is CASSVAPSTNTGELFF. Looking up the rest from reference TRBV9 and TRBJ2-2 gives the full variable domain: DSGVTQTPKHLITATGQRVTLRCSPRSGDLSVYWYQQSLDQGLQFLIQYYNGEERAKGNILERFSAQQFPDLHSELNLSSLELGDSALYFCASSVAPSTNTGELFFGEGSRLTVL.

The rearrangement joins TRBV21-1 to TRBJ2-7; TRBD1, as called in the table, went unchecked against the DNA. TRBV21-1 is a pseudogene segment. The CDR3 length is 15 residues. The CDR3: CASSFQGRGLYEQYF. DNA of the CDR3: TGTGCCAGCAGCTTTCAGGGCAGGGGGCTTTACGAGCAGTACTTC.

The CDR3 reads CASSARTGGNTIYF. The CDR3 nucleotides are TGTGCCAGCAGCGCTCGGACAGGGGGAAACACCATATATTTT. The rearrangement uses TRBV9 and TRBJ1-3; TRBD1 aligns across 8 bases. Germline assignment: CDR1 SGDLS and CDR2 YYNGEE. The CDR3 sequence is 14 residues long. V was clipped by 3 bases and J by 4 bases; unmatched bases: 3.

V and J are TRBV11-2 and TRBJ2-7; D remains unclear. The CDR3 runs to 13 residues. With 0 bases removed from V and 6 bases from J, the gap between germline ends came to 9 bases. Germline V lookup: CDR1 SGHAT, CDR2 FQNNGV. CDR3 loop: CASSLDRGSEQYF. The CDR3 bases are TGTGCCAGCAGCTTAGATAGAGGTAGCGAGCAGTACTTC.

This clone has just one count. V and J are TRBV29-1 and TRBJ2-3; weak D call: TRBD1 (5 bases). V lost 4 bases and J 3 bases, leaving 14 bases between the germline ends. Germline V CDR1 and CDR2: SQVTM, ANQGSEA. The CDR3 consists of 14 residues. The CDR3 sequence is CSVVREFRTDTQYF. The CDR3 nucleotides read TGCAGCGTTGTCAGGGAATTTCGGACAGATACGCAGTATTTT.

The chain couples TRBV7-2 to TRBJ2-1; 7 nucleotides match TRBD2. V shed 2 bases and J 6 bases; nucleotides not matched to a gene: 7. This CDR3 contains 15 residues. CDR1 and CDR2 (germline): SGHTA, FQGNSA. CDR3 sequence (DNA): TGTGCCAGCAGCTTACGGGCGGGAGTAAGCAATGAGCAGTTCTTC. As protein: CASSLRAGVSNEQFF.

The chain links TRBV19 to TRBJ1-5, with D perhaps TRBD1 (6 bases). The CDR3 is made up of 17 amino acids. Germline V gives CDR1 LNHDA, CDR2 SQIVND (reference sequence). V lost 2 bases to trimming and J lost 0 bases, with 14 bases between them. CDR3 in DNA: TGTGCCAGTAGTATACACAGCAGGACAGTTAGCAATCAGCCCCAGCATTTT. Residues: CASSIHSRTVSNQPQHF.

This clone was picked up one time. The chain is built from TRBV27 and TRBJ1-5; D is unresolved. This CDR3 contains 14 residues. The germline gives CDR1 MNHEY, CDR2 SMNVEV (reference sequence). V lost 6 bases to trimming and J lost 7 bases, with 16 bases between them. This CDR3 is CASRTPGVGQPQHF. DNA for the CDR3: TGTGCCAGCAGGACCCCGGGAGTTGGGCAGCCCCAGCATTTT.

The chain joins TRBV19 to TRBJ1-2, with 7 bases matching TRBD1. The trim removed 10 bases at V and 1 base at J, leaving 9 bases unmatched. This CDR3 is built from 14 residues. CDR1 and CDR2 from the germline V gene are LNHDA and SQIVND (reference sequence). The CDR3 is CATSTGTVNYGYTF. The DNA for the CDR3 is TGTGCCACCTCTACCGGGACAGTTAACTATGGCTACACCTTC.

The chain uses TRBV5-5 and TRBJ1-2; 7 nucleotides match TRBD1. The germline gives CDR1 SGHKS, CDR2 YYEKEE (reference sequence). CDR3 length: 14 amino acids. V dropped 4 bases and J dropped 4; count of bases not matched to a gene: 7. The CDR3 DNA follows: TGTGCCAGCAGCCTCGACACAGGGGCCTATGGCTACACCTTC. It yields the protein CASSLDTGAYGYTF.

The chain couples TRBV5-1 to TRBJ2-1; 10 bases are shared with TRBD1. This CDR3 contains 15 residues. The junction had 8 bases not matched to a gene; V was cut back by 3 bases and J by 8 bases. In germline, CDR1 is SGHRS, CDR2 YFSETQ. CDR3 residues: CASSSSGTGVHEQFF. For the CDR3, the DNA is TGCGCCAGCAGCTCCTCCGGGACAGGGGTTCATGAGCAGTTCTTC.

This clone turned up a few times. Additional DNA sequences in this sample encode the identical CDR3. The chain uses TRBV28 and TRBJ2-3; 9 bases line up with TRBD2. From germline, CDR1 is MDHEN and CDR2 SYDVKM. V lost 5 bases to trimming and J lost 1 base; unmatched junction nucleotides: 4. CDR3 length: 15 amino acids. The CDR3 loop reads CASSLAGSGTDTQYF. The CDR3 DNA sequence: TGTGCCAGCAGTCTAGCGGGAAGCGGCACAGATACGCAGTATTTT.

The chain couples TRBV29-1 to TRBJ2-7, with TRBD1 matching over 10 bases. CDR1 and CDR2 from the germline V gene are SQVTM and ANQGSEA. After removal of 7 bases from V and 7 bases from J, the junction contained 7 bases not matched to a gene. The CDR3 sequence is 12 residues long. This CDR3 reads CSADRGQGEQYF. The CDR3 coding sequence is TGCAGCGCAGACAGGGGGCAGGGAGAGCAGTACTTC.

V and J are TRBV5-6 and TRBJ2-3, with D possibly matching TRBD2 (6 bases). The CDR3 is 14 amino acids. Germline V gives CDR1 SGHDT, CDR2 YYEEEE. Trimming shortened V by 0 bases and J by 4 bases, and 9 bases separated the two germline ends. The CDR3 DNA follows: TGTGCCAGCAGCTTGGTCGGGAGAGCAGATACGCAGTATTTT. Its translation is CASSLVGRADTQYF.